This TCR beta chain emerged from a study of blood T cell repertoires in COVID-19. Study in general: The study drew acute and convalescent COVID-19 samples from the United States, Italy and Spain. T cells, B-cell-depleted T cells, or PBMCs supplied cDNA or gDNA.

The CDR3 is made up of 16 amino acids. Per germline, CDR1 MNHEY and CDR2 SVGAGI. The ends lost 0 bases at V and 2 bases at J; junction bases unmatched: 3. The authors' processing: Amplification with reference gene primers provided the estimates of nucleated cell counts. Method: immunoSEQ multiplex PCR; TCRdb's copy keeps in-frame clones and lacks some. The V and J calls and clone size come from that table; D and trimming were worked out from the DNA. The table shows some 90,000 clones, with around 86% occurring only once. The chain has TRBV6-5 and TRBJ2-3; TRBD2 matches at 9 bases. Sequencing input: peripheral blood. This TCR came from a human donor in a cohort sampled during active COVID-19. The CDR3 DNA sequence: TGTGCCAGCAGTTACTCTCCTAGCGGGGTCACAGATACGCAGTATTTT. Encoded protein: CASSYSPSGVTDTQYF.